The 27 T cell receptor beta chains in this list originate from one sample, sequenced in a study of blood T cells in healthy people across ages. Next came a second PCR, run for about 7 to 12 cycles, which used a sample-barcoded 5' primer along with a J-beta primer mix. TCRdb re-derived calls from the 5' RACE reads in MiXCR, one entry per CDR3 protein. There are 910,000 or so distinct CDR3 sequences in the sample; about 51% occur only once, and about a fifth lies in the top ten. The sequencing sample was made of blood. The receptors come from a woman aged 55-69 years in good health.

This clonotype was counted a few times. This rearrangement joins TRBV20-1 to TRBJ2-7, with D perhaps TRBD1 (6 bases). This CDR3 region has 16 residues. Trimming removed 3 bases from V and 7 bases from J, with 25 bases in between. Germline CDR1 reads DFQATT; CDR2 reads SNEGSKA (reference sequence). As DNA, the CDR3 is TGCAGTGCTAGGAGGGGTTATGGGGACACCTACAATGAGCAGTACTTC. Translating it yields CSARRGYGDTYNEQYF.

The chain recombines TRBV6-2 or TRBV6-3 with TRBJ2-7; weak D call: TRBD1 (6 bases). The CDR3 extends over 15 amino acids. The V end lost 6 bases, the J end lost 3 bases, and 18 bases lay between the germline ends. CDR1 is MNHEY and CDR2 is SVGEGT in the germline V gene. The CDR3 reads CASRRGTNPSYEQYF. The CDR3 region has the DNA TGTGCCAGCAGGCGAGGGACAAACCCTAGCTACGAGCAGTACTTC.

The table lists this clonotype with a few counts. The rearrangement joins TRBV30 to TRBJ2-6; D might be TRBD1 or TRBD2, each matching 6 bases. The CDR3 length is 14 residues. Germline assignment: CDR1 GTSNPN and CDR2 SVGIG (reference sequence). V lost 2 bases to trimming and J lost 4 bases, with 9 bases between them. Here the CDR3 DNA reads TGTGCCTGGAGTTGGGGGGCAGGGGCCAACGTCCTGACTTTC. This codes for CAWSWGAGANVLTF.

The chain joins TRBV29-1 to TRBJ2-5; tentatively, D is TRBD2 (5 bases). Germline CDR1 and CDR2: SQVTM and ANQGSEA. The length of the CDR3 is 13 residues. The ends were cut back, 4 bases at V and 1 base at J, with 10 bases in the middle. CDR3 DNA: TGCAGCGTTGGACGAGCGGTCCAAGAGACCCAGTACTTC. It encodes CSVGRAVQETQYF.

This chain links TRBV2 with TRBJ2-5, with unresolved D. Trimming took off 4 bases at V and 2 bases at J, with 14 bases between the two ends. Per germline, CDR1 SNHLY and CDR2 FYNNEI. The CDR3 is 15 residues long. In nucleotides, the CDR3 is TGTGCCAGCAGTGTAGCAGAATGGAAACAAGAGACCCAGTACTTC. Residues: CASSVAEWKQETQYF.

The chain links TRBV20-1 to TRBJ2-3; 10 positions match TRBD1. V was pared by 7 bases and J by 3 bases, with 7 bases of the junction left unmatched. CDR3 size: 14 residues. Germline values: CDR1 DFQATT, CDR2 SNEGSKA (reference sequence). The CDR3 sequence: CSGTDRGSTDTQYF. CDR3 sequence (DNA): TGCAGTGGTACGGACAGGGGGAGTACAGATACGCAGTATTTT.

The chain combines TRBV20-1 with TRBJ2-3, with TRBD2 matching 11 bases. J lost 3 bases, V lost 0 bases, and 5 bases had no gene match. There are 16 residues in the CDR3. The germline gives CDR1 DFQATT, CDR2 SNEGSKA (reference sequence). CDR3 amino acids: CSARDLRTSGTDTQYF. CDR3 bases: TGCAGTGCTAGAGATTTAAGGACTAGCGGGACAGATACGCAGTATTTT.

This chain connects TRBV7-2 to TRBJ1-5; D gene uncertain. CDR1 is SGHTA, CDR2 FQGNSA, per germline. V was trimmed by 4 bases and J by 4 bases, leaving 11 bases between them. The CDR3 is made up of 14 amino acids. The CDR3 loop reads CASSSRLANQPQHF. The CDR3 nucleotides are TGTGCCAGCAGCTCTCGCCTGGCGAATCAGCCCCAGCATTTT.

A few counts support this clonotype. The chain joins TRBV20-1 to TRBJ2-7; 8 bases line up with TRBD2. Germline V gene sequence: CDR1 DFQATT, CDR2 SNEGSKA (reference sequence). This CDR3 is built from 16 residues. The J segment lost 2 bases and the V segment lost 3 bases, leaving 12 bases of the junction unmatched. The CDR3 reads CSARSPGRGRTYEQYF. The CDR3 nucleotides are TGCAGTGCTAGGTCCCCCGGGAGGGGCAGAACCTACGAGCAGTACTTC.

The chain uses TRBV28 and TRBJ2-5; D is unclear. The V and J ends lost 10 bases and 5 bases respectively, with 20 bases between them. Looked up from germline, CDR1 is MDHEN and CDR2 is SYDVKM. The CDR3 loop spans 14 amino acids. CDR3 DNA: TGTGCCAACAGCCCCCTGGGGATCTCGGAGACCCAGTACTTC. Residues: CANSPLGISETQYF.

The chain couples TRBV7-9 to TRBJ1-1; D remains ambiguous. The CDR3 is made up of 13 amino acids. CDR1 SEHNR and CDR2 FQNEAQ come from the germline V gene (reference sequence). Trimming shortened V by 3 bases and J by 8 bases, and 13 bases separated the two germline ends. CDR3 in amino acids: CASSFRRIPEAFF. The CDR3 DNA reads TGTGCCAGCAGCTTCAGGAGAATACCGGAAGCTTTCTTT.

This clonotype was seen only a few times. V is TRBV4-1 and J is TRBJ2-7; 11 bases match TRBD2. CDR3 length: 15 residues. Trimming took 2 bases from V and 4 from J; bases not matched to a gene: 4. Germline V gene sequence: CDR1 MGHRA, CDR2 YSYEKL. In DNA form, the CDR3 reads TGCGCCAGCAGCCAACCGGGACTAGCGGTTTACGAGCAGTACTTC. Residues: CASSQPGLAVYEQYF.

This clonotype was observed a handful of times. V gene TRBV5-1 combines with J gene TRBJ2-1; TRBD1 matches at 8 bases. V lost 4 bases, J lost 8 bases, and 5 bases stayed unmatched. Germline V gene lookup returns CDR1 SGHRS and CDR2 YFSETQ. The CDR3 loop spans 13 amino acids. The CDR3 region is CASSRDRFDEQFF. CDR3 DNA sequence: TGCGCCAGCAGCCGGGACAGGTTCGATGAGCAGTTCTTC.

Many counts were recorded for this clonotype. The chain carries TRBV3-1 and TRBJ2-1; 7 nucleotides line up with TRBD2. Germline V gives CDR1 LGHDT, CDR2 YNNKEL (reference sequence). J lost 9 bases, V lost 1 base, and 9 bases had no gene match. CDR3 length: 15 residues. The CDR3 coding sequence is TGTGCCAGCAGCCAAGTCCTTAAACTAGCGAGTGAGCAGTTCTTC. It translates to CASSQVLKLASEQFF.

Only a few counts were recorded for this clonotype. The gene calls are TRBV29-1 and TRBJ2-3; 13 nucleotides line up with TRBD2. J gave up 4 bases and V 5 bases, and 12 bases lay outside the gene matches. Germline V CDR1 and CDR2: SQVTM, ANQGSEA. The CDR3 contains 17 residues. The CDR3 sequence: CSVQIQLAGGRADTQYF. CDR3 sequence (DNA): TGCAGCGTTCAGATCCAACTAGCGGGAGGGCGTGCAGATACGCAGTATTTT.

This clonotype is a singleton in its sample. The chain uses TRBV20-1 and TRBJ2-7; 11 bases are a match to TRBD1. CDR1 and CDR2 (germline): DFQATT, SNEGSKA (reference sequence). This CDR3 is built from 15 residues. CDR3 residues: CRATPSGTGGYEQYF. Written as DNA, the CDR3 is TGCAGGGCCACCCCGTCCGGGACAGGGGGATACGAGCAGTACTTC.

The gene calls are TRBV12-3 or TRBV12-4 and TRBJ2-1, with no clear D. Trimming cost V 6 bases and J 7 bases, with 13 bases left between them. The CDR3 sequence is 13 residues long. CDR3 region: CASSHSLKNEQFF. In DNA form, the CDR3 reads TGTGCCAGCAGCCACTCCCTGAAAAATGAGCAGTTCTTC.

The J gene is TRBJ2-5, the V gene TRBV14, with D possibly TRBD1 on 6 matching bases. This CDR3 has 14 residues. CDR1 SGHDN and CDR2 FVKESK come from the germline V gene. V was pared by 3 bases and J by 5 bases, with 13 bases between. The CDR3 sequence is CASSHGDRMETQYF. The DNA of the CDR3 is TGTGCCAGCAGCCACGGTGACAGGATGGAGACCCAGTACTTC.

This clonotype was seen a handful of times. The V gene is TRBV13, the J gene TRBJ2-7; 14 nucleotides agree with TRBD2. J was trimmed by 4 bases and V by 4 bases; bases with no gene match: 6. The CDR3 runs 16 residues. Germline values: CDR1 PRHDT, CDR2 FYEKMQ (reference sequence). CDR3 nucleotides: TGTGCCAGCAGCTCCGGGACTAGCGGGAGCTTGTACGAGCAGTACTTC. Protein: CASSSGTSGSLYEQYF.

This clonotype was observed a few times. V and J are TRBV7-2 and TRBJ2-3, with 12 nucleotides matching TRBD2. The CDR3 sequence is 16 residues long. Trimming cost V 5 bases and J 4 bases; bases outside gene matches: 7. Per germline, CDR1 SGHTA and CDR2 FQGNSA. The CDR3 is CASSLSSGRASDTQYF. The DNA of the CDR3 is TGTGCCAGCAGCCTCTCTAGCGGGAGGGCTTCAGATACGCAGTATTTT.

This clonotype was detected only a few times. The gene calls are TRBV6-6 and TRBJ2-5; no clear D gene. Germline V CDR1 and CDR2: MNHNY, SVGAGI (reference sequence). V shed 1 base and J shed 2 bases, with 8 bases lying between them. The CDR3 runs 14 residues. The CDR3 reads CASSYWAAQETQYF. For the CDR3, the DNA is TGTGCCAGCAGTTACTGGGCTGCTCAAGAGACCCAGTACTTC.

This clonotype was counted a few times. V and J are TRBV13 and TRBJ2-5, with D perhaps matching TRBD2 (8 bases). The J call may be mistaken, given a closer DNA end match to TRBJ2-7. The CDR3 spans 16 residues. Looked up from germline, CDR1 is PRHDT and CDR2 is FYEKMQ (reference sequence). The CDR3 region has the DNA TGTGCCAGCAGCTTAGCGGGGGGGGACAGAAGATACGAGCAGTACTTC. Protein product: CASSLAGGDRRYEQYF.

The CDR3 bases are TGTGCCAGCAGCCCCCGACTAGCGGGAGAACATGAGCAGTTCTTC. Its protein is CASSPRLAGEHEQFF. V and J are TRBV4-2 and TRBJ2-1; 12 bases fit TRBD2. This CDR3 comprises 15 residues. J was trimmed by 8 bases and V by 4 bases; bases with no gene match: 6. Germline V gene sequence: CDR1 LGHNA, CDR2 YNFKEQ.

The chain has TRBV4-1 and TRBJ1-2; the D gene is possibly TRBD1 (5 bases). V lost 4 bases, J lost 6 bases, and 21 bases lay in between. The CDR3 sequence is 16 residues long. The germline V gene has CDR1 MGHRA and CDR2 YSYEKL. The CDR3 nucleotides read TGCGCCAGCAGCCCCCTGGGGCGGTCTCTGCGGAATGGCTACACCTTC. It encodes CASSPLGRSLRNGYTF.

The rearrangement links TRBV20-1 to TRBJ1-5; 8 bases are shared with TRBD1. CDR1 is DFQATT and CDR2 is SNEGSKA in the germline V gene (reference sequence). The junction had 19 bases not matched to a gene; V was cut back by 5 bases and J by 4 bases. The CDR3 length is 18 residues. The CDR3 nucleotides read TGCAGTGCTGAAGGCAAGGGACAGGCATTCCTCCTTAATCAGCCCCAGCATTTT. Translation: CSAEGKGQAFLLNQPQHF.

V usage is TRBV9 and J usage is TRBJ2-5; 7 bases are shared with TRBD2. Unmatched junction bases numbered 18, after V lost 2 bases and J lost 11 bases. Germline V lookup: CDR1 SGDLS, CDR2 YYNGEE. The CDR3 is 16 amino acids. The CDR3: CASSVRPAGVGSEQYF. The CDR3 DNA follows: TGTGCCAGCAGCGTCCGGCCTGCGGGAGTTGGTAGTGAGCAGTACTTC.

The chain joins TRBV27 to TRBJ2-4, with 9 positions matching TRBD2. The DNA end is more similar to TRBJ2-7, so the J call may be wrong. The germline CDR1 and CDR2 sequences are MNHEY and SMNVEV (reference sequence). CDR3 length equals 14 residues. As DNA, the CDR3 is TGTGCCAGCAGTTTATCAGCGGGGGGCTACGAGCAGTACTTC. The encoded protein is CASSLSAGGYEQYF.